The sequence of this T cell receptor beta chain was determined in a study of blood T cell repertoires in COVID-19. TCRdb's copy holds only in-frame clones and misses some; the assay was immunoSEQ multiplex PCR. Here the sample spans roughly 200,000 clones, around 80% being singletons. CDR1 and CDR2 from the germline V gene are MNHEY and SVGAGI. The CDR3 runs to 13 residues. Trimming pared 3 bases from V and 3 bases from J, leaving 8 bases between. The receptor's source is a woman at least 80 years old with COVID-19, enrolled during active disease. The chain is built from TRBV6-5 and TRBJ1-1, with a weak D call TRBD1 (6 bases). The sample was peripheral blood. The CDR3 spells CASSYHRDTEAFF. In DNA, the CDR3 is TGTGCCAGCAGTTATCACAGGGACACTGAAGCTTTCTTT.